This TCR beta chain originates from a study of T cell repertoires in cytomegalovirus infection. In the study overall: Recently identified HLA-C-restricted CMV epitopes were among the peptides used. Indicated by public TCR beta signatures were CMV infection and matching HLA type.

One entry per CDR3 protein, called by TCRdb with MiXCR from the reads. The sample records approximately 220,000 distinct CDR3 sequences, 30% to 45% being singletons. In its sample, this clonotype was seen a few times. Its antigen is not identified. Germline-derived CDR1 and CDR2 are MNHEY and SMNVEV (reference sequence). Trimming removed 0 bases from V and 12 bases from J, with 15 bases in between. This CDR3 has 13 amino acids. The rearrangement links TRBV27 to TRBJ2-7; perhaps TRBD1 as D (5 bases). This receptor was taken from a human donor in good health (CMV status not recorded). Some clones in this sample may be carry-over from other donors' samples. The sequencing used CD8+ T cells from cultured PBMCs, collected from culture after CMV antigen stimulation. For the CDR3, the DNA is TGTGCCAGCAGTTTATCCCGGCAGGGCCCGTTGTACTTC. Translating it yields CASSLSRQGPLYF.